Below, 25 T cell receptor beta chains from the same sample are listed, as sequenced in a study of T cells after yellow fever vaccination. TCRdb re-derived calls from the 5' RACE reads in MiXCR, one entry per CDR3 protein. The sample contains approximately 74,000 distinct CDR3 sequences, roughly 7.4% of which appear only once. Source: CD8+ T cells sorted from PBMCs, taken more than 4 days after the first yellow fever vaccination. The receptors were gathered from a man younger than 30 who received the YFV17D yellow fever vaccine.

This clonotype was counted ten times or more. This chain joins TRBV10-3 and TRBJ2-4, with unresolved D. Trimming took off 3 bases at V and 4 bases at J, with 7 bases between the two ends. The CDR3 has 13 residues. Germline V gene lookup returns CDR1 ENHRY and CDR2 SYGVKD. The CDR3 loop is CAISDRGKNIQYF. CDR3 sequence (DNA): TGTGCCATCAGTGACCGAGGAAAAAACATTCAGTACTTC.

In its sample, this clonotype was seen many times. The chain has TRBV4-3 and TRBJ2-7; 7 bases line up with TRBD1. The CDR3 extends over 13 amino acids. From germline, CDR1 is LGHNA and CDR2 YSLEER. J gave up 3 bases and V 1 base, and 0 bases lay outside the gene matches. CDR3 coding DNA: TGCGCCAGCAGCCAAGGGACAGGCTACGAGCAGTACTTC. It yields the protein CASSQGTGYEQYF.

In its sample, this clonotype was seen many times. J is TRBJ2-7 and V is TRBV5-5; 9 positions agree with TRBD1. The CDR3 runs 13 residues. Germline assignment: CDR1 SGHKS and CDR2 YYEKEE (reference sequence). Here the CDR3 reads CVSSFGQGNEQYV. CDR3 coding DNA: TGTGTCAGCAGCTTTGGACAGGGGAACGAGCAGTACGTC.

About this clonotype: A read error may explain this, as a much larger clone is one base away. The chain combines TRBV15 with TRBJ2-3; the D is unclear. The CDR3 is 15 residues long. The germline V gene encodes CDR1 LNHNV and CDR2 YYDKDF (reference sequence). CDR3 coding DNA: TGTACCACCAGCAGCCTGACAACCCCAACAGATACGCAGTATTTT. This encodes CTTSSLTTPTDTQYF.

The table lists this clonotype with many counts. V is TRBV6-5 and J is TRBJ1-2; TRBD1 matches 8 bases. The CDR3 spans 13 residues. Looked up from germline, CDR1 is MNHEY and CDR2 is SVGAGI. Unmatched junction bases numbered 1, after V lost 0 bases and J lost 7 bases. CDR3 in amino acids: CASSYSDRGGYTF. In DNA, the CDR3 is TGTGCCAGCAGTTACTCCGACAGGGGTGGCTACACCTTC.

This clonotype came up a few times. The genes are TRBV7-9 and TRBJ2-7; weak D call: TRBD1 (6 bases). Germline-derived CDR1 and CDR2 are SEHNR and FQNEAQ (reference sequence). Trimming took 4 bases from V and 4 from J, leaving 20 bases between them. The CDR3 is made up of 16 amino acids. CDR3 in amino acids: CASSSTKQGSRYEQYF. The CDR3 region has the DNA TGTGCCAGCAGCTCAACCAAACAGGGCTCCCGATACGAGCAGTACTTC.

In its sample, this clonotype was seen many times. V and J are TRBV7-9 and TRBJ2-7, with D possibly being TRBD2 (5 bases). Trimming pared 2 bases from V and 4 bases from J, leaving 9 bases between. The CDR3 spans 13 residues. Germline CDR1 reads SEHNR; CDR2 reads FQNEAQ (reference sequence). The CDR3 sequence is CASSLRGFYEQYF. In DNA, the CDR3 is TGTGCCAGCAGCTTACGGGGATTTTACGAGCAGTACTTC.

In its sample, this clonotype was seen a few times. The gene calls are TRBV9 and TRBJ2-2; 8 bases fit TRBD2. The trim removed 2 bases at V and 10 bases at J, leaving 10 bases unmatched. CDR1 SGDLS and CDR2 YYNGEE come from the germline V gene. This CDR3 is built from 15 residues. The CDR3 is CASSVPGLEAPELFF. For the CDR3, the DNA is TGTGCCAGCAGCGTTCCGGGACTAGAGGCGCCGGAGCTGTTTTTT.

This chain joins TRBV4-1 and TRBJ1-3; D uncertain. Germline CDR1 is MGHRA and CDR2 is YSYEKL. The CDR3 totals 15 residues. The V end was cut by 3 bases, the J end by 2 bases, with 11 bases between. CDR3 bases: TGCGCCAGCAGCCACCTAGGCGGGGCTGGAAACACCATATATTTT. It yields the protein CASSHLGGAGNTIYF.

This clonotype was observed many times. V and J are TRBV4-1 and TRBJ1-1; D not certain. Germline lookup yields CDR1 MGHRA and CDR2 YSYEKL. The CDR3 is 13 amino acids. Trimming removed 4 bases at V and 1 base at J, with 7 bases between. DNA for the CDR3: TGCGCCAGCAGCCCCCGGGAGAACACTGAAGCTTTCTTT. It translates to CASSPRENTEAFF.

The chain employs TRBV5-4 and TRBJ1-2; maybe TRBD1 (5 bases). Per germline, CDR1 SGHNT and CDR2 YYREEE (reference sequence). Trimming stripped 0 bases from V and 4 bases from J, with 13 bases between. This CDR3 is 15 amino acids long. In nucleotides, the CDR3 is TGTGCCAGCAGCTTGGCCGCCAGGGAGATCTATGGCTACACCTTC. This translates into CASSLAAREIYGYTF. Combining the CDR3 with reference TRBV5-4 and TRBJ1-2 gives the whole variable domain ETGVTQSPTHLIKTRGQQVTLRCSSQSGHNTVSWYQQALGQGPQFIFQYYREEENGRGNFPPRFSGLQFPNYSSELNVNALELDDSALYLCASSLAAREIYGYTFGSGTRLTVV.

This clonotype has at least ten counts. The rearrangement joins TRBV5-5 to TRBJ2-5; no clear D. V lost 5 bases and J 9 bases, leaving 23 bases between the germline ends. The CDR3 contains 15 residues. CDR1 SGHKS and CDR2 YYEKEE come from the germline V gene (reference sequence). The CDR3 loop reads CASSPLKSDKRPQYF. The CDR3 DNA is TGTGCCAGCAGTCCCTTAAAGAGCGACAAGAGACCCCAGTACTTC.

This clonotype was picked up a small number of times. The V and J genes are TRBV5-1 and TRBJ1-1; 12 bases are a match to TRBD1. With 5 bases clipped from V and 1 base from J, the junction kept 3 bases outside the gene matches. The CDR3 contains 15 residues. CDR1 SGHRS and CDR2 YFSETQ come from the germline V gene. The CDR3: CASRVGQGANTEAFF. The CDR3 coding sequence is TGCGCCAGCAGGGTGGGACAGGGGGCGAACACTGAAGCTTTCTTT.

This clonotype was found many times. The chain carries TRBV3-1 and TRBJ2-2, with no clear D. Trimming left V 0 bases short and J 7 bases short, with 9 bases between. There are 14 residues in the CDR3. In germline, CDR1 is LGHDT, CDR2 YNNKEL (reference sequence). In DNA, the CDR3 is TGTGCCAGCAGCCAAGATCAGTGGAACGGGGAGCTGTTTTTT. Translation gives CASSQDQWNGELFF.

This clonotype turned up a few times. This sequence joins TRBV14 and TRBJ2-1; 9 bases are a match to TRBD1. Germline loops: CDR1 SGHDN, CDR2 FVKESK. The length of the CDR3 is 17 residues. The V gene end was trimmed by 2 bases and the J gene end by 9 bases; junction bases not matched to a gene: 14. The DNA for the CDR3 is TGTGCCAGCAGCCAACCCCTTGCCGGGACAGGGAGTGGTGAGCAGTTCTTC. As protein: CASSQPLAGTGSGEQFF. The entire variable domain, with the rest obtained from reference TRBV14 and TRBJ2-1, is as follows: EAGVTQFPSHSVIEKGQTVTLRCDPISGHDNLYWYRRVMGKEIKFLLHFVKESKQDESGMPNNRFLAERTGGTYSTLKVQPAELEDSGVYFCASSQPLAGTGSGEQFFGPGTRLTVL.

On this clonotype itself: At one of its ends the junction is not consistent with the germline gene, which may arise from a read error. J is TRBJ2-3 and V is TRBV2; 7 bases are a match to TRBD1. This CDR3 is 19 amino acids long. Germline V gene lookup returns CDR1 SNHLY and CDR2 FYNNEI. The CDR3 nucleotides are TGTACCAGCAGTTTAGCCAGACAGGGCCCCTTTCGCTACACAGATACGCAGTATTTT. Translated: CTSSLARQGPFRYTDTQYF.

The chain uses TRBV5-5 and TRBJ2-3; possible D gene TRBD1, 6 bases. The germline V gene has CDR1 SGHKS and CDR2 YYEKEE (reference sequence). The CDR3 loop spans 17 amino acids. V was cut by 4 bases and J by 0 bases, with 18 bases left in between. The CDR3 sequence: CASSLRTAKTSTDTQYF. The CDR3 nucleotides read TGTGCCAGCAGCCTGAGGACAGCGAAAACTAGCACAGATACGCAGTATTTT. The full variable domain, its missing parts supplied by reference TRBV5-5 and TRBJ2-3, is DAGVTQSPTHLIKTRGQQVTLRCSPISGHKSVSWYQQVLGQGPQFIFQYYEKEERGRGNFPDRFSARQFPNYSSELNVNALLLGDSALYLCASSLRTAKTSTDTQYFGPGTRLTVL.

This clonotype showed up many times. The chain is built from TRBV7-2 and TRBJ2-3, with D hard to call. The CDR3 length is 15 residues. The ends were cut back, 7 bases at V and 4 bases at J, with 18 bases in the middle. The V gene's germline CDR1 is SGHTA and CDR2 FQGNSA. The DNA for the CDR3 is TGTGCCAGCACCTTCGTGTGGCCTCGCGCAGATACGCAGTATTTT. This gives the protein CASTFVWPRADTQYF.

This CDR3 reads CASSLEKGRILDGYTF. CDR3 in DNA: TGCGCCAGCAGCCTGGAAAAGGGGCGGATTCTCGATGGCTACACCTTC. The chain links TRBV5-1 to TRBJ1-2, with D tentatively TRBD1 (5 bases). From germline, CDR1 is SGHRS and CDR2 YFSETQ. This CDR3 is built from 16 residues. Deletions cut 4 bases from V and 6 bases from J, with 22 bases between.

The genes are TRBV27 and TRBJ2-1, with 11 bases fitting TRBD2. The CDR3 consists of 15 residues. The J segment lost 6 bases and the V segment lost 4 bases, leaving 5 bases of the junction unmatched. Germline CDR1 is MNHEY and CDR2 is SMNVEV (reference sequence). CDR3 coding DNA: TGTGCCAGCAGTTCACTAGCGGGGGTGGGCAATGAGCAGTTCTTC. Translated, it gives CASSSLAGVGNEQFF.

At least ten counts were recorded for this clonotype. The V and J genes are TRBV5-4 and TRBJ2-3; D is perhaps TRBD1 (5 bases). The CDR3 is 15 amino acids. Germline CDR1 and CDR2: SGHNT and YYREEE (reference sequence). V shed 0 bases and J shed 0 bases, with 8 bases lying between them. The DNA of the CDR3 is TGTGCCAGCAGCTTGGGGACAACTAGCACAGATACGCAGTATTTT. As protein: CASSLGTTSTDTQYF. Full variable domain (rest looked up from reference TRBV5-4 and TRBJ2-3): ETGVTQSPTHLIKTRGQQVTLRCSSQSGHNTVSWYQQALGQGPQFIFQYYREEENGRGNFPPRFSGLQFPNYSSELNVNALELDDSALYLCASSLGTTSTDTQYFGPGTRLTVL.

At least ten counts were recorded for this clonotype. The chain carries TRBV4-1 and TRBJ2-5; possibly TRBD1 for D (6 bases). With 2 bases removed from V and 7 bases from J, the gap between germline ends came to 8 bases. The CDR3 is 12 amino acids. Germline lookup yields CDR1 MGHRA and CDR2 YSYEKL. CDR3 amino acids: CASSQQGRTQYF. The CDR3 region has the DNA TGCGCCAGCAGCCAACAGGGGAGGACCCAGTACTTC.

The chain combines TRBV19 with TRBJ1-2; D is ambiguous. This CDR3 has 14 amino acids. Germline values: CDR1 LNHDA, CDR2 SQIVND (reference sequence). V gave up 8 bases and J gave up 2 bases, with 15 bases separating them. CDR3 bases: TGTGCCAGTTCCGCTGCGGATTTAAACTATGGCTACACCTTC. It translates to CASSAADLNYGYTF.

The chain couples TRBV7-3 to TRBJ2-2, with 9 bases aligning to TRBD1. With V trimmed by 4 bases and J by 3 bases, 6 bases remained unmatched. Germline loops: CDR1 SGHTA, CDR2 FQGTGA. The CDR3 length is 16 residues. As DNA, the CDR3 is TGTGCCAGCAGCTACGGGACAGGGTGGTACACCGGGGAGCTGTTTTTT. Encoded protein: CASSYGTGWYTGELFF.

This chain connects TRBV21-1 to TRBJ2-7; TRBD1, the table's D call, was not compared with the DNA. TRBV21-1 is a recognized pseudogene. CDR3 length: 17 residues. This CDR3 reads CASSKDLIVGQGFEQYV. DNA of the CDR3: TGTGCCAGCAGCAAAGACCTAATAGTCGGACAGGGCTTCGAGCAGTACGTC.